The 3 T cell receptor beta chains listed next were all sequenced from one sample in a study of response to subunit inactivated influenza vaccine. TCRdb ran MiXCR on the RT-PCR reads and lists one entry per CDR3 protein. The sample lists 550,000 to 800,000 distinct CDR3 sequences, less than 20% occurring once. The sequences come from PBMCs from blood, collected 11 to 12 days after vaccination. These TCRs come from a man aged 45-60 years who received an inactivated influenza vaccine.

This clonotype was detected only a few times. This chain uses TRBV7-9 with TRBJ2-5; unclear D gene. The V and J ends lost 5 bases and 5 bases respectively, with 18 bases between them. This CDR3 has 15 residues. Germline CDR1 is SEHNR and CDR2 is FQNEAQ (reference sequence). The CDR3 region is CASSVGIWVRETQYF. The CDR3 DNA follows: TGTGCCAGCAGCGTAGGCATATGGGTCCGGGAGACCCAGTACTTC.

This clonotype was found a few times. The genes are TRBV11-2 and TRBJ2-2; D may be TRBD1 or TRBD2 (6 bases each). Germline loops: CDR1 SGHAT, CDR2 FQNNGV. The V and J ends lost 0 bases and 5 bases respectively, with 10 bases between them. The CDR3 is 15 residues long. Written as DNA, the CDR3 is TGTGCCAGCAGCTTAGAAGGGGGGCAAACCGGGGAGCTGTTTTTT. Amino acids: CASSLEGGQTGELFF. The full variable domain, rest sourced from reference TRBV11-2 and TRBJ2-2, is EAGVAQSPRYKIIEKRQSVAFWCNPISGHATLYWYQQILGQGPKLLIQFQNNGVVDDSQLPKDRFSAERLKGVDSTLKIQPAKLEDSAVYLCASSLEGGQTGELFFGEGSRLTVL.

The V gene is TRBV7-9, the J gene TRBJ1-1; 7 positions match TRBD1. Germline V gene lookup returns CDR1 SEHNR and CDR2 FQNEAQ (reference sequence). Trimming removed 5 bases from V and 7 bases from J; junction bases left unmatched: 7. The CDR3 covers 13 residues. The CDR3 DNA reads TGTGCCAGCAGCGTCGGGACAGTCTTTGAAGCTTTCTTT. It translates to CASSVGTVFEAFF. Variable domain in full (rest from reference TRBV7-9 and TRBJ1-1): DTGVSQNPRHKITKRGQNVTFRCDPISEHNRLYWYRQTLGQGPEFLTYFQNEAQLEKSRLLSDRFSAERPKGSFSTLEIQRTEQGDSAMYLCASSVGTVFEAFFGQGTRLTVV.